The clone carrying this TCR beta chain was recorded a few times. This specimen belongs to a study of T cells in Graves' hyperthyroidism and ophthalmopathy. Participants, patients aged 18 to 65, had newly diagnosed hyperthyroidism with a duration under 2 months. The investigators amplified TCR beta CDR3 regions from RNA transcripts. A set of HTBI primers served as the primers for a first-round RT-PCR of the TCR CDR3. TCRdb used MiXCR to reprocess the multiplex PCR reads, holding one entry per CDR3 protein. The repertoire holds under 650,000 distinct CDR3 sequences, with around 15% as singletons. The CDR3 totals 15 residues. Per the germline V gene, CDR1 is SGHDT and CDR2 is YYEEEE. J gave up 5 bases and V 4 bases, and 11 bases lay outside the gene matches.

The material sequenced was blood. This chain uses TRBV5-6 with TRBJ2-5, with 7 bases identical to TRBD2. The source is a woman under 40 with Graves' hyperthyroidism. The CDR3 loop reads CASSRRELGGETQYF. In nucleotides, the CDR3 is TGTGCCAGCAGCCGGCGGGAGTTAGGAGGGGAGACCCAGTACTTC.